This T cell receptor (beta chain) was found in a study of blood T cell repertoires in COVID-19. Across the study: Sites in the United States, Italy and Spain provided acute and convalescent COVID-19 samples. T cells, B-cell-depleted T cells, or PBMCs provided the cDNA or gDNA that served as material.

This table comes from immunoSEQ multiplex PCR, and its TCRdb copy is limited to in-frame clones, with some not included. The sample lists under 200,000 clones, approximately 90% occurring once. CDR3 length: 15 residues. V lost 2 bases, J lost 7 bases, and 14 bases lay in between. CDR1 and CDR2 from the germline V gene are MNHEY and SMNVEV (reference sequence). The chain couples TRBV27 to TRBJ2-2; maybe TRBD1 (6 bases). The material sequenced was peripheral blood. The TCR comes from a man aged 40-55 years with active or convalescent COVID-19. This CDR3 reads CASSLATGSGGELFF. The CDR3 nucleotides are TGTGCCAGCAGTTTAGCGACAGGTAGTGGCGGGGAGCTGTTTTTT.